A selection of T cell receptor beta chains follows, all from one sample in a study of regulatory T cells in long-lasting Graves disease. TCRdb re-derived calls from the multiplex PCR reads in MiXCR, one entry per CDR3 protein. The data show 350,000 to 550,000 distinct CDR3 sequences, 12% to 15% seen once. Separately, the same data were catalogued under a study of T cells in Graves' hyperthyroidism and ophthalmopathy.

This specimen consisted of peripheral blood mononuclear cells (PBMCs), obtained at new diagnosis, from a patient treated with antithyroid drugs. These receptors all come from a woman aged 45-59 years with Graves disease. CDR3s include the opening cysteine and the closing phenylalanine or tryptophan. D genes are given only for firm matches. Clone size is stated in some rows and not others, as once, few, many or a class when expanded.

D gene: NA; V gene: TRBV4-1; J gene: TRBJ2-2; clone size: NA; CDR3 DNA: TGCGCCAGCAGCCAAGATAAGACCGGGGAGCTGTTTTTT; CDR3 protein: CASSQDKTGELFF
D gene: TRBD1; V gene: TRBV6-1; J gene: TRBJ1-5; clone size: many; CDR3 DNA: TGTGCCAGCAGGGAAGACAGGGGAAGTATACAGCCCCAGCATTTT; CDR3 protein: CASREDRGSIQPQHF
D gene: NA; V gene: TRBV3-1; J gene: TRBJ2-3; clone size: NA; CDR3 DNA: TGTGCCAGCAGTCTGCCAGAGATCACAGATACGCAGTATTTT; CDR3 protein: CASSLPEITDTQYF
D gene: NA; V gene: TRBV6-1; J gene: TRBJ2-5; clone size: few; CDR3 DNA: TGTGCCAGCAGTGAATCGGGTGGATTCCAAGAGACCCAGTACTTC; CDR3 protein: CASSESGGFQETQYF
D gene: NA; V gene: TRBV7-9; J gene: TRBJ2-3; clone size: NA; CDR3 DNA: TGTGCCAGCAGCCGAGGACAGTCTGCCCCCACAGATACGCAGTATTTT; CDR3 protein: CASSRGQSAPTDTQYF
D gene: TRBD2; V gene: TRBV12-3/TRBV12-4; J gene: TRBJ2-7; clone size: NA; CDR3 DNA: TGTGCCAGCACTAGGTTTAGCGGGGCGTACGAGCAGTACTTC; CDR3 protein: CASTRFSGAYEQYF
D gene: NA; V gene: TRBV9; J gene: TRBJ2-5; clone size: few; CDR3 DNA: TGTGCCAGCAGCGTGGCACCACAAGAGACCCAGTACTTC; CDR3 protein: CASSVAPQETQYF
D gene: NA; V gene: TRBV12-3/TRBV12-4; J gene: TRBJ1-3; clone size: many; CDR3 DNA: TGTGCCAGCAGTTCACGTGGGGTCTCTGGAAACACCATATATTTT; CDR3 protein: CASSSRGVSGNTIYF
D gene: TRBD2; V gene: TRBV9; J gene: TRBJ2-1; clone size: NA; CDR3 DNA: TGTGCCAGCAGCGTCCTACCGGGACTAGGGGGGGGGGGCTCCTACAATGAGCAGTTCTTC; CDR3 protein: CASSVLPGLGGGGSYNEQFF
D gene: NA; V gene: TRBV20-1; J gene: TRBJ2-2; clone size: NA; CDR3 DNA: TGCAGTGCCCGAGGGGTAGCGGTCGCGAACACCGGGGAGCTGTTTTTT; CDR3 protein: CSARGVAVANTGELFF